This T cell receptor beta chain was sequenced during a study of blood T cells in healthy people across ages. The CDR3 consists of 16 residues. Germline V gene sequence: CDR1 MDHEN, CDR2 SYDVKM. Trimming at V came to 5 bases and at J to 3 bases, leaving 9 bases not matched to a gene. PCR was performed a second time for roughly 7 to 12 cycles using a sample-barcoded 5' primer and a J-beta primer mix. MiXCR, applied by TCRdb to the 5' RACE reads, yields one record per CDR3 protein. The table has around 800,000 distinct CDR3 sequences, 55% to 65% seen once. The TCR originated in a man in his thirties or forties in good health. The rearrangement joins TRBV28 to TRBJ1-2, with 10 bases identical to TRBD1. Sequencing used blood. The CDR3 protein is CASSPTGTGDDYGYTF. The CDR3, as DNA: TGTGCCAGCAGTCCCACAGGGACAGGGGATGACTATGGCTACACCTTC.